This TCR beta chain was identified in a study of response to subunit inactivated influenza vaccine (dated by TCRdb to between 2017 and 2018). With regard to the full study: Deep quantitative profiling of the T cell receptor repertoire was used in the study to follow responses to a trivalent subunit inactivated influenza vaccine. Study-level results and caveats: The authors proposed that each seasonal influenza vaccination may bring in only a limited number of new T cells.

This clonotype came up many times. Its antigen remains undetermined. Base-call qualities are not available, and no considerably larger clone is one nucleotide away. Libraries were constructed by RT-PCR. The run used an Illumina HiSeq 2500. TCRdb reran the public reads through fastp at Q25 and MiXCR, keeping productive beta chains. Rows are combined by CDR3 protein, so each entry shows the most common genes and DNA. The sample yields about 300,000 distinct CDR3 sequences; over 20% were counted once. About 9.4% of the sample is taken by the ten largest. Via the germline V gene, CDR1 is SQVTM and CDR2 ANQGSEA. The trim is 0 bases for V and 7 bases for J, with a gap of 9 bases between the germline ends. The cysteine opens and the phenylalanine closes a CDR3 of 12 amino acids. Only the CDR3 DNA stays, 36 bases, in frame from base 1.

The sample in question was PBMCs from blood, obtained less than 22 months after vaccination. The chain links TRBV29-1 with TRBJ1-2; too little of a D gene remains to name it. This clonotype originated in a man aged 50-75 years who received an inactivated influenza vaccine. Donor details come from another sample of the same person, matched by shared clones. The nucleotide sequence is given as TGCAGCGTTGAAGATAAAGTCGGTGGCTACACCTTC. The translation is CSVEDKVGGYTF. Full variable domain (CDR3 extended with the reference TRBV29-1 and TRBJ1-2 proteins): SAVISQKPSRDICQRGTSLTIQCQVDSQVTMMFWYRQQPGQSLTLIATANQGSEATYESGFVIDKFPISRPNLTFSTLTVSNMSPEDSSIYLCSVEDKVGGYTFGSGTRLTVV.